The 30 T cell receptor beta chains given below trace back to one sample, sequenced in a study of blood T cell repertoires in COVID-19. The assay was immunoSEQ multiplex PCR, and TCRdb's table has in-frame clones only and misses some. The sample lists about 180,000 clones; about 84% were seen once. Source material: PBMCs or T cells enriched from blood (not recorded which). The receptors stem from a woman in her thirties who had recovered from COVID-19.

The chain combines TRBV3-1 (or the pseudogene TRBV3-2) with TRBJ2-1; 7 nucleotides line up with TRBD2. Germline CDR1 is LGHDT and CDR2 is YNNKEL (reference sequence). The CDR3 runs to 16 residues. After removal of 4 bases from V and 7 bases from J, the junction contained 13 bases not matched to a gene. CDR3 loop: CASSLWWRENRNEQFF. The CDR3 bases are TGTGCCAGCAGCCTGTGGTGGCGGGAGAATAGGAATGAGCAGTTCTTC.

V is TRBV7-6 and J is TRBJ2-3, with D possibly matching TRBD2 (6 bases). The CDR3 loop spans 15 amino acids. Trimming stripped 4 bases from V and 0 bases from J, with 11 bases between. CDR1 SGHVS and CDR2 FNYEAQ come from the germline V gene. DNA of the CDR3: TGTGCCAGCAGCTACGCTAGCGCGAGCACAGATACGCAGTATTTT. It is translated as CASSYASASTDTQYF.

The chain carries TRBV19 and TRBJ2-1; tentative D call: TRBD1 (6 bases). Trimming removed 5 bases at V and 0 bases at J, with 11 bases between. The CDR3 length is 15 residues. Germline values: CDR1 LNHDA, CDR2 SQIVND (reference sequence). In DNA, the CDR3 is TGTGCCAGTAGTCTCGGACAGAGCTCCTACAATGAGCAGTTCTTC. It is translated as CASSLGQSSYNEQFF.

The chain recombines TRBV30 with TRBJ1-6, with TRBD1 matching 9 bases. V lost 4 bases to trimming and J lost 10 bases; unmatched junction nucleotides: 5. Germline values: CDR1 GTSNPN, CDR2 SVGIG (reference sequence). The CDR3 runs to 13 residues. As DNA, the CDR3 is TGTGCCTGGACCAGGACAGGGGACTCACCCCTCCACTTT. Protein product: CAWTRTGDSPLHF.

The chain employs TRBV19 and TRBJ1-6, with 8 nucleotides matching TRBD1. Germline V gene data show CDR1 as LNHDA and CDR2 as SQIVND (reference sequence). The CDR3 has 14 amino acids. The trim removed 9 bases at V and 8 bases at J, leaving 9 bases unmatched. The CDR3 loop reads CASSPGGWDSPLHF. CDR3 nucleotide sequence: TGTGCCAGCAGTCCAGGGGGCTGGGATTCACCCCTCCACTTT.

In its sample, this clone was seen a few times. V gene TRBV5-1 combines with J gene TRBJ2-5; 7 bases fit TRBD1. There are 15 residues in the CDR3. Germline lookup yields CDR1 SGHRS and CDR2 YFSETQ. The ends lost 0 bases at V and 5 bases at J; junction bases unmatched: 7. The DNA for the CDR3 is TGCGCCAGCAGCTTGGGTACAGGGGAACCGGAGACCCAGTACTTC. Protein: CASSLGTGEPETQYF.

This chain joins TRBV4-1 and TRBJ2-5; tentatively, D is TRBD1 (6 bases). V gave up 0 bases and J gave up 5 bases, with 7 bases separating them. The germline V gene encodes CDR1 MGHRA and CDR2 YSYEKL. The CDR3 contains 13 residues. The CDR3 spells CASSQERGETQYF. CDR3 bases: TGCGCCAGCAGCCAAGAAAGGGGGGAGACCCAGTACTTC.

This sequence joins TRBV6-2 or TRBV6-3 and TRBJ2-7; 11 bases agree with TRBD2. Germline V gene sequence: CDR1 MNHEY, CDR2 SVGEGT. With 6 bases clipped from V and 4 bases from J, the junction kept 8 bases outside the gene matches. This CDR3 region has 15 residues. The CDR3 spells CASSLSGLAGYEQYF. In nucleotides, the CDR3 is TGTGCCAGCAGCCTTTCCGGACTAGCGGGTTACGAGCAGTACTTC.

The chain uses TRBV28 and TRBJ1-2; maybe TRBD1 (5 bases). Germline values: CDR1 MDHEN, CDR2 SYDVKM. V lost 5 bases and J lost 6, with 19 bases in between. The CDR3 length is 15 residues. The CDR3 nucleotides read TGTGCCAGCAGTCGATGGGGCCACCCAGGTAATGGCTACACCTTC. The encoded protein is CASSRWGHPGNGYTF.

The chain is built from TRBV28 and TRBJ1-4; 7 positions match TRBD1. CDR3 length equals 15 residues. V shed 5 bases, J shed 1 base, and the junction held 4 bases outside the gene matches. Germline V gene data show CDR1 as MDHEN and CDR2 as SYDVKM. The CDR3 region has the DNA TGTGCCAGCAGTGATACAGGGGAAACTAATGAAAAACTGTTTTTT. Protein: CASSDTGETNEKLFF.

This chain joins TRBV24-1 and TRBJ2-7, with TRBD1 identical over 11 bases. The CDR3 totals 15 residues. The V gene's germline CDR1 is KGHDR and CDR2 SFDVKD. V was clipped by 5 bases and J by 3 bases; unmatched bases: 5. The CDR3 DNA is TGTGCCACCAGTGCCTCCGGGACAGGGGGCTACGAGCAGTACTTC. It codes for CATSASGTGGYEQYF.

The J gene is TRBJ2-2, the V gene TRBV27; TRBD2 matches at 13 bases. The J segment lost 6 bases and the V segment lost 5 bases, leaving 12 bases of the junction unmatched. The CDR3 covers 18 residues. CDR1 and CDR2 (germline): MNHEY, SMNVEV (reference sequence). CDR3 protein: CASSPRRGLAGRAGELFF. CDR3 DNA: TGTGCCAGCAGTCCCAGACGGGGACTAGCGGGAAGGGCCGGGGAGCTGTTTTTT.

DNA for the CDR3: TGTGCCAGCAGCCTCGGAGACAGGGATTTCTACGAGCAGTACTTC. Protein: CASSLGDRDFYEQYF. The chain couples TRBV5-4 to TRBJ2-7; TRBD1 matches at 7 bases. The CDR3 consists of 15 residues. The junction had 10 bases not matched to a gene; V was cut back by 4 bases and J by 3 bases. From germline, CDR1 is SGHNT and CDR2 YYREEE (reference sequence).

This clone was detected only once. The chain has TRBV28 and TRBJ2-6; tentatively, D is TRBD1 (5 bases). The V end lost 8 bases, the J end lost 0 bases, and 11 bases lay between the germline ends. From germline, CDR1 is MDHEN and CDR2 SYDVKM. The length of the CDR3 is 15 residues. Here the CDR3 DNA reads TGTGCCAGCCAGGGCTGGAGCTCTGGGGCCAACGTCCTGACTTTC. This sequence encodes CASQGWSSGANVLTF.

The chain recombines TRBV5-1 with TRBJ2-5; D perhaps matches TRBD2 (6 bases). Germline V gene lookup returns CDR1 SGHRS and CDR2 YFSETQ. This CDR3 has 14 residues. Trimming pared 4 bases from V and 3 bases from J, leaving 13 bases between. The CDR3 DNA sequence: TGCGCCAGCAGCCCCGGGAGAATTAAAGAGACCCAGTACTTC. This codes for CASSPGRIKETQYF.

V usage is TRBV10-3 and J usage is TRBJ2-6; D unclear. The CDR3 totals 17 residues. Deletions cut 6 bases from V and 0 bases from J, with 15 bases between. Germline V gene lookup returns CDR1 ENHRY and CDR2 SYGVKD. This CDR3 reads CAISQVSGSSGANVLTF. Written as DNA, the CDR3 is TGTGCCATCAGCCAAGTCTCGGGTTCCTCTGGGGCCAACGTCCTGACTTTC.

The rearrangement links TRBV30 to TRBJ1-4; 9 bases match TRBD1. J was trimmed by 4 bases and V by 4 bases; bases with no gene match: 4. This CDR3 contains 14 residues. CDR1 and CDR2 (germline): GTSNPN, SVGIG (reference sequence). The CDR3 DNA follows: TGTGCCTGGAATCCGGGACAGGGTAATGAAAAACTGTTTTTT. It specifies CAWNPGQGNEKLFF.

The chain has TRBV3-1 (or the pseudogene TRBV3-2) and TRBJ2-2; D may be TRBD1 (6 bases). Looked up from germline, CDR1 is LGHDT and CDR2 is YNNKEL (reference sequence). V lost 0 bases to trimming and J lost 6 bases, with 8 bases between them. CDR3 length: 14 residues. CDR3 residues: CASSQEGGPGELFF. In DNA, the CDR3 is TGTGCCAGCAGCCAAGAAGGGGGACCCGGGGAGCTGTTTTTT.

This chain uses TRBV2 with TRBJ1-1; D is uncertain. The CDR3 consists of 14 residues. V was clipped by 4 bases and J by 1 base, with 10 bases between them. Germline V CDR1 and CDR2: SNHLY, FYNNEI. The CDR3 reads CASSAQSKNTEAFF. The CDR3 DNA is TGTGCCAGCAGTGCACAATCAAAGAACACTGAAGCTTTCTTT.

This rearrangement joins TRBV7-9 to TRBJ1-2; perhaps TRBD1 as D (5 bases). The CDR3 runs 10 residues. In germline, CDR1 is SEHNR, CDR2 FQNEAQ (reference sequence). The germline V and J ends were trimmed by 5 bases and 12 bases, with 10 bases remaining between them. The CDR3 is CASSLGADTF. The CDR3 nucleotides are TGTGCCAGCAGCCTTGGGGCTGACACCTTC.

The chain has TRBV5-5 and TRBJ1-5; weak D call: TRBD1 (5 bases). V gave up 2 bases and J gave up 7 bases, with 13 bases separating them. CDR1 is SGHKS and CDR2 is YYEKEE in the germline V gene (reference sequence). The CDR3 runs to 14 residues. The CDR3 here is CASSLAWGEQPQHF. CDR3 nucleotides: TGTGCCAGCAGCTTAGCCTGGGGCGAGCAGCCCCAGCATTTT. Full variable domain (remainder filled in from reference TRBV5-5 and TRBJ1-5): DAGVTQSPTHLIKTRGQQVTLRCSPISGHKSVSWYQQVLGQGPQFIFQYYEKEERGRGNFPDRFSARQFPNYSSELNVNALLLGDSALYLCASSLAWGEQPQHFGDGTRLSIL.

This clone was recorded a few times. The chain combines TRBV6-1 with TRBJ2-7; TRBD1 matches at 9 bases. The germline V gene has CDR1 MNHNS and CDR2 SASEGT. Trimming took 1 base from V and 2 from J; bases not matched to a gene: 3. The CDR3 consists of 15 residues. DNA for the CDR3: TGTGCCAGCAGTGAAGAACAGGGGGCCCCCTACGAGCAGTACTTC. Encoded protein: CASSEEQGAPYEQYF.

The chain links TRBV5-4 to TRBJ2-5; 7 bases are a match to TRBD1. V was pared by 4 bases and J by 5 bases, with 8 bases of the junction left unmatched. CDR1 is SGHNT and CDR2 is YYREEE in the germline V gene (reference sequence). The CDR3 contains 14 residues. Written as DNA, the CDR3 is TGTGCCAGCAGCGAACAGGGGTCGGGCGAGACCCAGTACTTC. Its protein product is CASSEQGSGETQYF.

The chain has TRBV7-2 and TRBJ2-7; tentatively, D is TRBD2 (5 bases). With 6 bases removed from V and 5 bases from J, the gap between germline ends came to 20 bases. CDR1 and CDR2 (germline): SGHTA, FQGNSA. The CDR3 has 15 amino acids. Here the CDR3 reads CASRRTGITKDEQYF. CDR3 DNA: TGTGCCAGCAGGAGAACCGGGATCACAAAGGACGAGCAGTACTTC. Supplemented by reference TRBV7-2 and TRBJ2-7, the full variable domain reads GAGVSQSPSNKVTEKGKDVELRCDPISGHTALYWYRQSLGQGLEFLIYFQGNSAPDKSGLPSDRFSAERTGGSVSTLTIQRTQQEDSAVYLCASRRTGITKDEQYFGPGTRLTVT.

The J gene is TRBJ1-4, the V gene TRBV6-1; 10 bases line up with TRBD1. The V segment lost 1 base and the J segment 7 bases; nucleotides outside the gene matches: 0. Germline CDR1 MNHNS, CDR2 SASEGT. The length of the CDR3 is 14 residues. The CDR3 region is CASSEGQGAEKLFF. In nucleotides, the CDR3 is TGTGCCAGCAGTGAAGGACAGGGGGCTGAAAAACTGTTTTTT.

The chain combines TRBV7-2 with TRBJ2-5; 10 bases are a match to TRBD2. Germline CDR1 and CDR2: SGHTA and FQGNSA. The length of the CDR3 is 17 residues. Trimming at V came to 3 bases and at J to 2 bases, leaving 9 bases not matched to a gene. The CDR3 nucleotides read TGTGCCAGCAGCTTGGGGGCTAGCGGGAGTGGGCAAGAGACCCAGTACTTC. The encoded protein is CASSLGASGSGQETQYF.

This sequence joins TRBV2 and TRBJ2-6; 7 nucleotides agree with TRBD1. The CDR3 is 17 residues long. Losses at the gene ends were 1 base for V and 2 bases for J; bases not matched to a gene: 5. Germline V gives CDR1 SNHLY, CDR2 FYNNEI. The CDR3 region has the DNA TGTGCCAGCAGTGAAGTAAACAGGGGTACTGGGGCCAACGTCCTGACTTTC. Amino acid sequence: CASSEVNRGTGANVLTF. Based on the CDR3 plus reference TRBV2 and TRBJ2-6, the full variable domain is EPEVTQTPSHQVTQMGQEVILRCVPISNHLYFYWYRQILGQKVEFLVSFYNNEISEKSEIFDDQFSVERPDGSNFTLKIRSTKLEDSAMYFCASSEVNRGTGANVLTFGAGSRLTVL.

The DNA for the CDR3 is TGCAGTGCGAGGTACAACACTGAAGCTTTCTTT. The encoded protein is CSARYNTEAFF. The chain recombines TRBV20-1 with TRBJ1-1; D is unclear. This CDR3 has 11 amino acids. Trimming took 6 bases from V and 2 from J, leaving 7 bases between them. Germline CDR1 DFQATT, CDR2 SNEGSKA (reference sequence).

The V and J genes are TRBV5-4 and TRBJ1-2; 8 nucleotides line up with TRBD1. This CDR3 has 15 residues. With 4 bases clipped from V and 4 bases from J, the junction kept 9 bases outside the gene matches. Germline values: CDR1 SGHNT, CDR2 YYREEE (reference sequence). CDR3 sequence (DNA): TGTGCCAGCAGCACTCAGGGGGCGAGGGCCTATGGCTACACCTTC. It encodes CASSTQGARAYGYTF.

The chain combines TRBV11-3 with TRBJ2-6, with D unclear. The V end was cut by 1 base, the J end by 4 bases, with 5 bases between. The CDR3 is 14 amino acids. Per germline, CDR1 SGHNT and CDR2 YENEEA. The CDR3 nucleotides are TGTGCCAGCAGCTTAGGGCCCGGGGCCAACGTCCTGACTTTC. This gives the protein CASSLGPGANVLTF. Full variable domain (rest looked up from reference TRBV11-3 and TRBJ2-6): EAGVVQSPRYKIIEKKQPVAFWCNPISGHNTLYWYLQNLGQGPELLIRYENEEAVDDSQLPKDRFSAERLKGVDSTLKIQPAELGDSAVYLCASSLGPGANVLTFGAGSRLTVL.